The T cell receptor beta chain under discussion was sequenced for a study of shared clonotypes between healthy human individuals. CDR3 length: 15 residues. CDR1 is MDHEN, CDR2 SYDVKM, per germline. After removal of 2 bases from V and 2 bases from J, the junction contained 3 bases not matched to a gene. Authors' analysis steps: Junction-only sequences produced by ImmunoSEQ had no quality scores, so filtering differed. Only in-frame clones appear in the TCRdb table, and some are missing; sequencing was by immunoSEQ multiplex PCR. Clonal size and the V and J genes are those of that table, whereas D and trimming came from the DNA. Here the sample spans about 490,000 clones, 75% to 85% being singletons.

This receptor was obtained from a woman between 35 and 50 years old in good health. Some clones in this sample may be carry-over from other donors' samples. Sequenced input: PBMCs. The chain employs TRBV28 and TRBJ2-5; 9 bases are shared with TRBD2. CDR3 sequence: CASSLGREGQETQYF. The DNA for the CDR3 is TGTGCCAGCAGTTTAGGGCGGGAGGGGCAAGAGACCCAGTACTTC.